A selection of T cell receptor beta chains follows, all from one sample in a study of cytomegalovirus exposure and HLA in healthy donors. TCRdb's table, derived via immunoSEQ multiplex PCR, lists solely in-frame clones and lacks some. Of some 240,000 clones in the sample, roughly 86% were seen once. Sequencing was done on a sample of PBMCs. The receptors were gathered from a woman aged 25-40 years in good health and CMV-seropositive. Both conserved end residues are part of each CDR3. The order of the fields is V gene, clone size, J gene, D gene, CDR3 protein, CDR3 DNA. A D gene is named only where the DNA matches it firmly. Clone size, where shown, is once, few, many, or a class for clones that have expanded.

v_call: TRBV10-2; clone_size: NA; j_call: TRBJ2-7; d_call: TRBD2; cdr3_aa: CASNGLAGASYEQYF; cdr3_nt: TGCGCCAGCAACGGACTAGCGGGCGCCTCCTACGAGCAGTACTTC
v_call: TRBV27; clone_size: NA; j_call: TRBJ2-5; d_call: NA; cdr3_aa: CASIARGLGQETQYF; cdr3_nt: TGTGCCAGCATAGCTAGGGGACTTGGTCAAGAGACCCAGTACTTC
v_call: TRBV2; clone_size: NA; j_call: TRBJ1-3; d_call: NA; cdr3_aa: CASSWSGNTIYF; cdr3_nt: TGTGCCAGCAGTTGGAGTGGAAACACCATATATTTT
v_call: TRBV5-4; clone_size: NA; j_call: TRBJ2-1; d_call: TRBD2; cdr3_aa: CASSLGPSGSLYNEQFF; cdr3_nt: TGTGCCAGCAGCTTGGGTCCTAGCGGGTCCCTCTACAATGAGCAGTTCTTC
v_call: TRBV28; clone_size: few; j_call: TRBJ2-7; d_call: NA; cdr3_aa: CASSPTGWGLWYEQYF; cdr3_nt: TGTGCCAGCAGTCCAACGGGGTGGGGTCTGTGGTACGAGCAGTACTTC
v_call: TRBV7-7; clone_size: NA; j_call: TRBJ2-7; d_call: TRBD2; cdr3_aa: CASSPTSSGSIHEQYF; cdr3_nt: TGTGCCAGCAGCCCAACGTCGAGCGGGAGTATCCACGAGCAGTACTTC
v_call: TRBV11-3; clone_size: NA; j_call: TRBJ2-3; d_call: TRBD1; cdr3_aa: CASSARTGLGTDTQYF; cdr3_nt: TGTGCCAGCAGCGCCCGGACAGGGTTGGGCACAGATACGCAGTATTTT
v_call: TRBV28; clone_size: NA; j_call: TRBJ2-1; d_call: NA; cdr3_aa: CASSRPSRGNEQFF; cdr3_nt: TGTGCCAGCAGCCGACCCTCCCGAGGGAATGAGCAGTTCTTC
v_call: TRBV30; clone_size: NA; j_call: TRBJ1-1; d_call: NA; cdr3_aa: CAWSDRYTEAFF; cdr3_nt: TGTGCCTGGAGTGACAGATACACTGAAGCTTTCTTT
v_call: TRBV5-1; clone_size: NA; j_call: TRBJ2-2; d_call: TRBD2; cdr3_aa: CASSLGLAGRVGELFF; cdr3_nt: TGCGCCAGCAGCCTGGGACTAGCGGGTCGGGTTGGGGAGCTGTTTTTT
v_call: TRBV27; clone_size: NA; j_call: TRBJ1-2; d_call: TRBD1; cdr3_aa: CASRETGGVGGYTF; cdr3_nt: TGTGCCAGCAGGGAAACAGGGGGCGTGGGAGGCTACACCTTC
v_call: TRBV25-1; clone_size: NA; j_call: TRBJ2-1; d_call: TRBD2; cdr3_aa: CASSDPSGRSNEQFF; cdr3_nt: TGTGCCAGCAGTGATCCTAGCGGGAGGAGCAATGAGCAGTTCTTC
v_call: TRBV6-5; clone_size: NA; j_call: TRBJ1-2; d_call: NA; cdr3_aa: CASSSILRGTYGYTF; cdr3_nt: TGTGCCAGCAGTTCCATACTACGGGGAACTTATGGCTACACCTTC
v_call: TRBV2; clone_size: NA; j_call: TRBJ1-5; d_call: NA; cdr3_aa: CASSVVIRGPIQPQHF; cdr3_nt: TGTGCCAGCAGTGTAGTAATTAGGGGTCCAATACAGCCCCAGCATTTT
v_call: TRBV18; clone_size: NA; j_call: TRBJ2-1; d_call: NA; cdr3_aa: CASSQWERLGASSYNEQFF; cdr3_nt: TGTGCCAGCTCTCAATGGGAAAGGCTGGGGGCAAGCTCCTACAATGAGCAGTTCTTC
v_call: TRBV27; clone_size: NA; j_call: TRBJ2-7; d_call: TRBD2; cdr3_aa: CASSLPGLAVYEQYF; cdr3_nt: TGTGCCAGCAGCCTCCCGGGACTAGCCGTATACGAGCAGTACTTC
v_call: TRBV6-6; clone_size: once; j_call: TRBJ2-7; d_call: TRBD1; cdr3_aa: CASRDSYEQYF; cdr3_nt: TGTGCCAGTAGGGACAGCTACGAGCAGTACTTC
v_call: TRBV19; clone_size: NA; j_call: TRBJ2-7; d_call: TRBD1; cdr3_aa: CASRGTATYEQYF; cdr3_nt: TGTGCCAGTAGAGGGACAGCCACCTACGAGCAGTACTTC
v_call: TRBV2; clone_size: NA; j_call: TRBJ2-5; d_call: NA; cdr3_aa: CASSEGAWYQETQYF; cdr3_nt: TGTGCCAGCAGTGAGGGGGCCTGGTACCAAGAGACCCAGTACTTC
v_call: TRBV11-2; clone_size: NA; j_call: TRBJ2-1; d_call: TRBD2; cdr3_aa: CASSLEGTSGSNEQFF; cdr3_nt: TGTGCCAGCAGCTTAGAAGGGACTAGCGGGTCCAATGAGCAGTTCTTC
v_call: TRBV6-5; clone_size: NA; j_call: TRBJ2-7; d_call: TRBD2; cdr3_aa: CASSSPGLAAHEQYF; cdr3_nt: TGTGCCAGCAGTTCACCGGGACTAGCTGCCCACGAGCAGTACTTC
v_call: TRBV7-9; clone_size: NA; j_call: TRBJ1-2; d_call: NA; cdr3_aa: CASSRGGGYTF; cdr3_nt: TGTGCCAGCAGCCGAGGGGGAGGCTACACCTTC
v_call: TRBV4-1; clone_size: NA; j_call: TRBJ2-7; d_call: TRBD2; cdr3_aa: CASSLREAYEQYF; cdr3_nt: TGCGCCAGCAGCCTCCGGGAGGCCTACGAGCAGTACTTC
v_call: TRBV19; clone_size: NA; j_call: TRBJ2-1; d_call: TRBD2; cdr3_aa: CASSMLAEYSYNEQFF; cdr3_nt: TGTGCCAGTAGTATGCTAGCGGAGTACTCCTACAATGAGCAGTTCTTC
v_call: TRBV7-6; clone_size: NA; j_call: TRBJ2-1; d_call: NA; cdr3_aa: CASSRTTAYNEQFF; cdr3_nt: TGTGCCAGCAGCCGGACGACAGCCTACAATGAGCAGTTCTTC
v_call: TRBV7-6; clone_size: NA; j_call: TRBJ2-1; d_call: TRBD2; cdr3_aa: CASSLGLAGGPNNEQFF; cdr3_nt: TGTGCCAGCAGCCTCGGACTAGCGGGAGGGCCTAACAATGAGCAGTTCTTC
v_call: TRBV14; clone_size: NA; j_call: TRBJ2-7; d_call: NA; cdr3_aa: CASSQVPGQAGAGVYEQYF; cdr3_nt: TGTGCCAGCAGCCAAGTTCCGGGACAGGCAGGGGCGGGGGTCTACGAGCAGTACTTC
v_call: TRBV18; clone_size: NA; j_call: TRBJ2-7; d_call: TRBD1; cdr3_aa: CASSAQQGAGYEQYF; cdr3_nt: TGTGCCAGCTCAGCGCAACAGGGGGCGGGCTACGAGCAGTACTTC
v_call: TRBV13; clone_size: NA; j_call: TRBJ2-7; d_call: NA; cdr3_aa: CASSQGPGADGEQYF; cdr3_nt: TGTGCCAGCAGTCAGGGGCCTGGGGCGGATGGCGAGCAGTACTTC
v_call: TRBV7-9; clone_size: NA; j_call: TRBJ2-1; d_call: NA; cdr3_aa: CASSLFSPGEQFF; cdr3_nt: TGTGCCAGCAGCTTATTCTCTCCAGGGGAGCAGTTCTTC
v_call: TRBV7-9; clone_size: NA; j_call: TRBJ2-1; d_call: TRBD2; cdr3_aa: CASSLVLAGEYNEQFF; cdr3_nt: TGTGCCAGCAGCTTAGTGCTAGCGGGGGAATACAATGAGCAGTTCTTC
v_call: TRBV2; clone_size: NA; j_call: TRBJ1-1; d_call: NA; cdr3_aa: CASSANDRPPMVDTEAFF; cdr3_nt: TGTGCCAGCAGTGCTAACGACAGGCCCCCAATGGTGGACACTGAAGCTTTCTTT
v_call: TRBV30; clone_size: NA; j_call: TRBJ1-2; d_call: NA; cdr3_aa: CAWGEGQGYGYTF; cdr3_nt: TGTGCCTGGGGTGAGGGGCAAGGCTATGGCTACACCTTC
v_call: TRBV30; clone_size: NA; j_call: TRBJ2-7; d_call: NA; cdr3_aa: CAWSLDGFYEQYF; cdr3_nt: TGTGCCTGGAGCCTAGACGGGTTCTACGAGCAGTACTTC
v_call: TRBV19; clone_size: once; j_call: TRBJ2-5; d_call: NA; cdr3_aa: CASSQGLGETQYF; cdr3_nt: TGTGCCAGTAGTCAGGGGTTGGGAGAGACCCAGTACTTC
v_call: TRBV4-1; clone_size: NA; j_call: TRBJ1-5; d_call: NA; cdr3_aa: CASSQSQGGGGQPQHF; cdr3_nt: TGCGCCAGCAGCCAATCGCAGGGAGGGGGTGGTCAGCCCCAGCATTTT
v_call: TRBV29-1; clone_size: NA; j_call: TRBJ2-3; d_call: TRBD2; cdr3_aa: CSVKLAGVGTQYF; cdr3_nt: TGCAGCGTTAAACTAGCGGGAGTGGGTACGCAGTATTTT
v_call: TRBV2; clone_size: NA; j_call: TRBJ1-3; d_call: NA; cdr3_aa: CASTWGRMSGNTIYF; cdr3_nt: TGTGCCAGCACCTGGGGGCGGATGTCGGGAAACACCATATATTTT
v_call: TRBV11-2; clone_size: NA; j_call: TRBJ2-5; d_call: TRBD2; cdr3_aa: CASSLGGTSGRGETQYF; cdr3_nt: TGTGCCAGCAGCTTAGGGGGGACTAGCGGGAGGGGAGAGACCCAGTACTTC
v_call: TRBV2; clone_size: NA; j_call: TRBJ2-5; d_call: TRBD1; cdr3_aa: CASRLGQGDAETQYF; cdr3_nt: TGTGCCAGCAGACTCGGACAGGGGGACGCGGAGACCCAGTACTTC
v_call: TRBV2; clone_size: NA; j_call: TRBJ2-5; d_call: NA; cdr3_aa: CASIPGPVVTQYF; cdr3_nt: TGTGCCAGCATCCCAGGTCCCGTTGTGACCCAGTACTTC
v_call: TRBV5-1; clone_size: NA; j_call: TRBJ2-5; d_call: TRBD1; cdr3_aa: CASSLTGTGLETQYF; cdr3_nt: TGCGCCAGCAGCTTGACCGGGACAGGGTTAGAGACCCAGTACTTC
v_call: TRBV6-1; clone_size: NA; j_call: TRBJ1-2; d_call: TRBD1; cdr3_aa: CASSDDAGGHEFYGYTF; cdr3_nt: TGTGCCAGCAGTGATGATGCAGGGGGGCACGAATTCTATGGCTACACCTTC
v_call: TRBV6-6; clone_size: NA; j_call: TRBJ2-3; d_call: NA; cdr3_aa: CASSYRVSGADTQYF; cdr3_nt: TGTGCCAGCAGTTACAGGGTGTCGGGAGCGGATACGCAGTATTTT
v_call: TRBV9; clone_size: NA; j_call: TRBJ2-2; d_call: NA; cdr3_aa: CASNQGHTGELFF; cdr3_nt: TGTGCCAGCAATCAGGGGCACACCGGGGAGCTGTTTTTT